This is a list of T cell receptor beta chains from one sample in a study of T cell changes during pregnancy in multiple sclerosis. The assay was immunoSEQ multiplex PCR, and TCRdb's table has in-frame clones only and misses some. Altogether approximately 63,000 clones are present, roughly 91% being singletons, with the ten largest covering 1% to 1.5%. The source material was peripheral blood, sampled after pregnancy. All receptors come from a female donor in good health, enrolled as a control in a pregnancy study. Each CDR3 is given with its conserved first and last residue. A D gene is named only where the DNA matches it firmly. Clone size, where shown, is once, few, many, or a class for clones that have expanded.

clone_size j_call v_call d_call cdr3_aa cdr3_nt
- TRBJ2-3 TRBV5-1 - CAVTRTASTDTQYF TGCGCTGTTACAAGGACAGCGTCCACAGATACGCAGTATTTT
- TRBJ2-7 TRBV7-8 - CASSSRRDRPTYEQYF TGTGCCAGCAGCTCGCGGAGAGACAGGCCCACTTACGAGCAGTACTTC
- TRBJ2-7 TRBV27 - CASSLFVRDDEQYF TGTGCCAGCAGTTTATTTGTCAGGGATGACGAGCAGTACTTC
once TRBJ1-6 TRBV5-6 - CASSLVGTSNPSPLHF TGTGCCAGCAGCTTGGTGGGGACATCCAACCCTTCACCCCTCCACTTT
few TRBJ1-2 TRBV5-6 - CASSRTVSGYGYTF TGTGCCAGCAGCAGGACAGTGTCGGGCTATGGCTACACCTTC
- TRBJ1-1 TRBV18 - CASSTMGPGGNTEAFF TGTGCCAGCTCAACTATGGGTCCTGGAGGGAACACTGAAGCTTTCTTT
- TRBJ2-6 TRBV7-2 - CASSSSSGANVLTF TGTGCCAGCAGCTCCTCCTCGGGGGCCAACGTCCTGACTTTC
- TRBJ2-7 TRBV14 TRBD1 CASSRGTGGFYEQYF TGTGCCAGCAGCCGCGGGACAGGGGGTTTCTACGAGCAGTACTTC
- TRBJ2-7 TRBV5-1 - CASSGSTASGEQYF TGCGCCAGCAGCGGGTCGACAGCTTCCGGTGAGCAGTACTTC
few TRBJ1-5 TRBV11-2 - CASSLQWFQPQHF TGTGCCAGCAGCTTACAGTGGTTTCAGCCCCAGCATTTT
- TRBJ2-2 TRBV5-1 - CASSLGGRGASEDTGELFF TGCGCCAGCAGCTTGGGAGGACGGGGGGCTAGCGAGGACACCGGGGAGCTGTTTTTT
- TRBJ1-1 TRBV2 - CASSETVMAISGVGGTEAFF TGTGCCAGCAGTGAAACGGTTATGGCTATCTCCGGGGTGGGGGGCACTGAAGCTTTCTTT
- TRBJ1-3 TRBV7-6 TRBD1 CASSITGGSGNTIYF TGTGCCAGCAGCATTACAGGGGGATCAGGAAACACCATATATTTT
- TRBJ1-5 TRBV7-9 - CASSLEGGSGNQPQHF TGTGCCAGCAGCTTAGAAGGGGGATCGGGCAATCAGCCCCAGCATTTT
- TRBJ1-5 TRBV11-2 TRBD1 CASSLTTGGYSNQPQHF TGTGCCAGCAGCTTAACCACAGGGGGCTATAGCAATCAGCCCCAGCATTTT
- TRBJ2-3 TRBV19 TRBD2 CASSIGLETDTQYF TGTGCCAGTAGTATCGGACTAGAAACAGATACGCAGTATTTT
- TRBJ2-5 TRBV9 - CASSVGIREVEETQYF TGTGCCAGCAGCGTAGGAATAAGGGAGGTGGAGGAGACCCAGTACTTC
- TRBJ1-2 TRBV5-6 TRBD1 CASSFPGGPYGYTF TGTGCCAGCAGCTTCCCAGGGGGTCCGTATGGCTACACCTTC
- TRBJ1-2 TRBV9 - CASNGGTDYGYTF TGTGCCAGCAACGGGGGGACGGACTATGGCTACACCTTC
- TRBJ1-1 TRBV27 TRBD1 CASSLGQVNTEAFF TGTGCCAGCAGTCTCGGACAGGTAAACACTGAAGCTTTCTTT
few TRBJ1-6 TRBV4-1 TRBD1 CASSQGTGADSPLHF TGCGCCAGCAGCCAAGGTACAGGGGCGGATTCACCCCTCCACTTT
- TRBJ1-2 TRBV9 - CASSVAPGGYTF TGTGCCAGCAGCGTAGCCCCGGGAGGCTACACCTTC
- TRBJ1-2 TRBV29-1 - CSVEVTAGGYTF TGCAGCGTTGAAGTGACAGCGGGTGGCTACACCTTC
- TRBJ1-4 TRBV6-1 - CASTPGSTNEKLFF TGTGCCAGCACTCCCGGTTCCACTAATGAAAAACTGTTTTTT
- TRBJ1-1 TRBV7-9 TRBD1 CASSLKGGEAFF TGTGCCAGCAGCTTAAAAGGGGGCGAGGCTTTCTTT
- TRBJ1-2 TRBV4-1 - CASSQDTQQALPGLRRYGYTF TGCGCCAGCAGCCAAGATACCCAACAGGCCCTCCCCGGATTAAGGAGATATGGCTACACCTTC
- TRBJ2-1 TRBV2 - CASSAGPLKNEQFF TGTGCCAGCAGTGCAGGGCCCTTGAAAAATGAGCAGTTCTTC
- TRBJ1-2 TRBV27 - CASSLRVGYGYTF TGTGCCAGCAGTCTACGGGTTGGCTATGGCTACACCTTC
- TRBJ1-2 TRBV5-4 TRBD1 CASSLTRQGPGYTF TGTGCCAGCAGCTTGACCCGACAGGGTCCTGGCTACACCTTC
- TRBJ1-1 TRBV5-1 - CASSLEGGDTEAFF TGCGCCAGCAGCTTGGAAGGGGGGGACACTGAAGCTTTCTTT
once TRBJ1-2 TRBV27 - CASRGRSNYGYTF TGTGCCAGCAGGGGCAGGTCCAACTATGGCTACACCTTC
once TRBJ1-3 TRBV6-1 TRBD1 CASRTGISGNTIYF TGTGCCAGCAGGACAGGGATCTCTGGAAACACCATATATTTT
- TRBJ2-1 TRBV2 TRBD2 CASLLAGYNEQFF TGTGCCAGCTTATTAGCGGGGTACAATGAGCAGTTCTTC
- TRBJ2-3 TRBV9 TRBD2 CASSAPSGGNTDTQYF TGTGCCAGCAGCGCACCGAGCGGGGGGAACACAGATACGCAGTATTTT
- TRBJ2-3 TRBV6-4 - CASSDSKGADTQYF TGTGCCAGCAGTGACTCAAAGGGGGCAGATACGCAGTATTTT
- TRBJ2-2 TRBV15 TRBD2 CATNPGLAGGNGELFF TGTGCCACCAACCCGGGACTAGCGGGGGGCAATGGGGAGCTGTTTTTT
- TRBJ2-3 TRBV30 TRBD2 CAWNGGELATDTQYF TGTGCCTGGAATGGGGGGGAGTTAGCCACAGATACGCAGTATTTT
- TRBJ1-1 TRBV7-2 TRBD1 CASSLRTGLGMGTEAFF TGTGCCAGCAGCTTAAGGACAGGACTCGGGATGGGCACTGAAGCTTTCTTT
- TRBJ2-1 TRBV25-1 - CASSGGLVVEQFF TGTGCCAGCAGTGGCGGGCTGGTGGTTGAGCAGTTCTTC
- TRBJ2-7 TRBV6-5 - CASSYRDSSYEQYF TGTGCCAGCAGTTACCGAGACAGCTCCTACGAGCAGTACTTC
few TRBJ1-2 TRBV19 TRBD1 CASRTGGAYGYTF TGTGCCAGTAGGACAGGGGGCGCCTATGGCTACACCTTC
- TRBJ1-6 TRBV27 - CASNGGHNSPLHF TGTGCTTCCAACGGGGGTCATAATTCACCCCTCCACTTT
- TRBJ2-7 TRBV25-1 TRBD1 CASRDRDSYEQYF TGTGCCAGCAGGGACCGGGACAGCTACGAGCAGTACTTC
- TRBJ1-3 TRBV30 TRBD1 CAWSPGQGKGGNTIYF TGTGCCTGGAGTCCTGGACAGGGAAAAGGTGGAAACACCATATATTTT
- TRBJ2-2 TRBV7-3 TRBD2 CASSINSGGASGELFF TGTGCCAGCAGCATAAATAGCGGGGGGGCTTCCGGGGAGCTGTTTTTT
- TRBJ2-5 TRBV4-2 - CASSRTEKETQYF TGTGCCAGCAGCCGGACAGAAAAAGAGACCCAGTACTTC
- TRBJ1-2 TRBV2 TRBD1 CAGGQGGYGYTF TGTGCCGGGGGACAGGGGGGTTATGGCTACACCTTC
- TRBJ1-2 TRBV6-4 - CASTPEAGSYGYTF TGTGCCAGCACCCCGGAGGCAGGCTCCTATGGCTACACCTTC
- TRBJ1-1 TRBV6-6 TRBD1 CASSAPGQGRAFF TGTGCCAGCAGTGCCCCGGGACAGGGAAGAGCTTTCTTT
- TRBJ2-1 TRBV21-1 - CASRAQGFF TGTGCCAGCAGAGCACAGGGGTTCTTC